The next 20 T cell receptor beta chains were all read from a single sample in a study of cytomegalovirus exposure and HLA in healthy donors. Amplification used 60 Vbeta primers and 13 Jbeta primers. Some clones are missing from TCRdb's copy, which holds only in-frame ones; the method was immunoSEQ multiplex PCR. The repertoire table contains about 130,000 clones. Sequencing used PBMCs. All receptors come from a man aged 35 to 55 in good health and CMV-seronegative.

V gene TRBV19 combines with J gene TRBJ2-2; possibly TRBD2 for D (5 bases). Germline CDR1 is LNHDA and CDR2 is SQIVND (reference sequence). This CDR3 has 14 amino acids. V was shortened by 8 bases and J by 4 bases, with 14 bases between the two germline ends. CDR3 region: CASSPFRGTGELFF. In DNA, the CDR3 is TGTGCCAGTTCCCCCTTTCGGGGCACCGGGGAGCTGTTTTTT.

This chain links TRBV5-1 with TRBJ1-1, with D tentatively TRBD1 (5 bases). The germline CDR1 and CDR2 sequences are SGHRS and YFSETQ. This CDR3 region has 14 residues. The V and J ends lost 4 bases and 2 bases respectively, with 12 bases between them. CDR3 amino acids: CASSPGTENTEAFF. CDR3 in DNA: TGCGCCAGCAGCCCGGGGACTGAAAACACTGAAGCTTTCTTT.

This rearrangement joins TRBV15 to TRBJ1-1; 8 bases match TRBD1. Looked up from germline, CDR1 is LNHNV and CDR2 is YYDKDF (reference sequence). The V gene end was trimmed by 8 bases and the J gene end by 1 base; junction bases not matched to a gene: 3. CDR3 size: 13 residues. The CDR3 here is CATLGQANTEAFF. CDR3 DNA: TGTGCCACCTTGGGACAGGCGAACACTGAAGCTTTCTTT.

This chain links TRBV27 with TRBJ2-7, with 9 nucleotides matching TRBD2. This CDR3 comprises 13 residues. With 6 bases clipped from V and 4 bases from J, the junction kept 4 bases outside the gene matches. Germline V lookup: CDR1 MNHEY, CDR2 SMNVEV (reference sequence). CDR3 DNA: TGTGCCAGCAGGATTAGCGGGAGATACGAGCAGTACTTC. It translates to CASRISGRYEQYF.

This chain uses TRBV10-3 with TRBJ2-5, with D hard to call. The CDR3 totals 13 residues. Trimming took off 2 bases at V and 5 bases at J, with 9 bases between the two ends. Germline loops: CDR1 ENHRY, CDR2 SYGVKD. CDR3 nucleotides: TGTGCCATCAGTGAGAGTAACAGTGAGACCCAGTACTTC. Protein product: CAISESNSETQYF.

The CDR3 here is CASSYGLNTEAFF. The CDR3 nucleotides are TGTGCCAGCAGTTACGGTTTGAACACTGAAGCTTTCTTT. J is TRBJ1-1 and V is TRBV2, with D unresolved. From germline, CDR1 is SNHLY and CDR2 FYNNEI. This CDR3 region has 13 residues. Deletions cut 5 bases from V and 0 bases from J, with 7 bases between.

The chain's CDR3 is CASSLGLAGPRGDEQYF. DNA of the CDR3: TGTGCCAGCAGCTTAGGTCTAGCGGGCCCGAGGGGCGACGAGCAGTACTTC. The rearrangement joins TRBV11-2 to TRBJ2-7, with TRBD2 matching 8 bases. Trimming removed 1 base from V and 5 bases from J; junction bases left unmatched: 13. The CDR3 has 17 amino acids. The germline gives CDR1 SGHAT, CDR2 FQNNGV.

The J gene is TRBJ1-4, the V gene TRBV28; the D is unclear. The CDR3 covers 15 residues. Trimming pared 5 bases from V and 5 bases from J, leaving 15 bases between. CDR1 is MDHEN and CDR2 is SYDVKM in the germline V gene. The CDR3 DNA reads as TGTGCCAGCAGTGGCTCGGGAGTCCGAAATGAAAAACTGTTTTTT. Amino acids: CASSGSGVRNEKLFF.

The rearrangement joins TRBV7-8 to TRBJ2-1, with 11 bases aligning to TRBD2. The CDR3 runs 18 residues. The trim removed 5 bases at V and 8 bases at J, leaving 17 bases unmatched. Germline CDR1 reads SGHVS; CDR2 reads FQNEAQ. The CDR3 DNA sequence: TGTGCCAGCAGCCCAAGAGGGGGCACTAGCGGGAGAGGGGATGAGCAGTTCTTC. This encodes CASSPRGGTSGRGDEQFF. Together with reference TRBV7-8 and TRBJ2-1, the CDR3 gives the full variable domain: GAGVSQSPRYKVAKRGQDVALRCDPISGHVSLFWYQQALGQGPEFLTYFQNEAQLDKSGLPSDRFFAERPEGSVSTLKIQRTQQEDSAVYLCASSPRGGTSGRGDEQFFGPGTRLTVL.

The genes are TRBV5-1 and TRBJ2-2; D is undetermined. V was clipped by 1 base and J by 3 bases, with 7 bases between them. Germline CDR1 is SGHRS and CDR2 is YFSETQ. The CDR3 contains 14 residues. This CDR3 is CASSLSQDTGELFF. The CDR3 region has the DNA TGCGCCAGCAGCTTGAGTCAGGACACCGGGGAGCTGTTTTTT.

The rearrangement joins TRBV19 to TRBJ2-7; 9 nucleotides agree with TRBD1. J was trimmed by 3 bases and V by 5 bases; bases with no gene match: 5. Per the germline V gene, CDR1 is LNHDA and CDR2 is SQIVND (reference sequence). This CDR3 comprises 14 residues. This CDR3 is CASSWTGDYYEQYF. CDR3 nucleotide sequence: TGTGCCAGTAGTTGGACAGGGGATTACTACGAGCAGTACTTC.

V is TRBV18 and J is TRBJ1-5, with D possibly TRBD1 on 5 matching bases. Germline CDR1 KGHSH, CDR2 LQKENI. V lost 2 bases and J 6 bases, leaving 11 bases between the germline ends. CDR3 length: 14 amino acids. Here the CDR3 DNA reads TGTGCCAGCTCACCATCTGCAGGGTTTCAGCCCCAGCATTTT. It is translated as CASSPSAGFQPQHF.

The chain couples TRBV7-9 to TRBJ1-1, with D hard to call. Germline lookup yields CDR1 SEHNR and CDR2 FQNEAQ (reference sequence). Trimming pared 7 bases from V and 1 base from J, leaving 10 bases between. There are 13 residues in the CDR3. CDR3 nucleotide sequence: TGTGCCAGCACCCGACTCCAGAACACTGAAGCTTTCTTT. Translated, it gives CASTRLQNTEAFF.

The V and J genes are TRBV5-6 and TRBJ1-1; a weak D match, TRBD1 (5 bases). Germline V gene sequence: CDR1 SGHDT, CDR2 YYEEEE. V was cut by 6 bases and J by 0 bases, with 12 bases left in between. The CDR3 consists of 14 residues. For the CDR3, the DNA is TGTGCCAGCACTAGGGAGGGGTTGAACACTGAAGCTTTCTTT. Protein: CASTREGLNTEAFF.

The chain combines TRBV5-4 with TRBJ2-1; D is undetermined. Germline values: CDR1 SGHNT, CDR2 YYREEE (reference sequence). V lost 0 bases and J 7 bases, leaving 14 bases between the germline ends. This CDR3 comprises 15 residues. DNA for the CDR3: TGTGCCAGCAGCTTGGTCGAGTCTAGAGCAAATGAGCAGTTCTTC. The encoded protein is CASSLVESRANEQFF.

CDR3 amino acids: CSVPGTGSFDEQFF. CDR3 bases: TGCAGCGTCCCCGGGACAGGGTCGTTCGATGAGCAGTTCTTC. The chain employs TRBV29-1 and TRBJ2-1; 9 positions match TRBD1. The CDR3 is 14 residues long. CDR1 SQVTM and CDR2 ANQGSEA come from the germline V gene. V gave up 6 bases and J gave up 8 bases; unmatched junction bases: 11.

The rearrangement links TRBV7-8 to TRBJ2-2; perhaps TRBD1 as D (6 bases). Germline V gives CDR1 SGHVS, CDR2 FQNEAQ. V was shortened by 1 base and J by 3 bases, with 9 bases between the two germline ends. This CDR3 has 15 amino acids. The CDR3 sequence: CASSLGYRDTGELFF. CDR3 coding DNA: TGTGCCAGCAGCTTAGGGTACAGGGACACCGGGGAGCTGTTTTTT.

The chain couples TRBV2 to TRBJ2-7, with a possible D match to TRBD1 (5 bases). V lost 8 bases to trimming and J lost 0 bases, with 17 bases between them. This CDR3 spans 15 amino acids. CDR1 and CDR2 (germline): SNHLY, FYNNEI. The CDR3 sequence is CASALGPSGSYEQYF. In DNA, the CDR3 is TGTGCCAGCGCCTTGGGGCCCTCGGGCTCCTACGAGCAGTACTTC.

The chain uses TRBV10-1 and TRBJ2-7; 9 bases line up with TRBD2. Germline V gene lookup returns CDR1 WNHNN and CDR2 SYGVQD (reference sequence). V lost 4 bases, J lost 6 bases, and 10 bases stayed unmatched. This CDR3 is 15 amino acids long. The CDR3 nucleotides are TGCGCCAGCAGTGTGGGTAGCGGGAGTACGGGCGAGCAGTACTTC. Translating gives CASSVGSGSTGEQYF.

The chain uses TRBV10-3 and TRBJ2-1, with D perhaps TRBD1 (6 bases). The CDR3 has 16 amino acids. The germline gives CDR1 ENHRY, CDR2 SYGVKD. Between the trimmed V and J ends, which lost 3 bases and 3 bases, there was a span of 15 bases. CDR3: CAISDFSGGSYNEQFF. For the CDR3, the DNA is TGTGCCATCAGTGACTTCTCTGGGGGCAGCTACAATGAGCAGTTCTTC.